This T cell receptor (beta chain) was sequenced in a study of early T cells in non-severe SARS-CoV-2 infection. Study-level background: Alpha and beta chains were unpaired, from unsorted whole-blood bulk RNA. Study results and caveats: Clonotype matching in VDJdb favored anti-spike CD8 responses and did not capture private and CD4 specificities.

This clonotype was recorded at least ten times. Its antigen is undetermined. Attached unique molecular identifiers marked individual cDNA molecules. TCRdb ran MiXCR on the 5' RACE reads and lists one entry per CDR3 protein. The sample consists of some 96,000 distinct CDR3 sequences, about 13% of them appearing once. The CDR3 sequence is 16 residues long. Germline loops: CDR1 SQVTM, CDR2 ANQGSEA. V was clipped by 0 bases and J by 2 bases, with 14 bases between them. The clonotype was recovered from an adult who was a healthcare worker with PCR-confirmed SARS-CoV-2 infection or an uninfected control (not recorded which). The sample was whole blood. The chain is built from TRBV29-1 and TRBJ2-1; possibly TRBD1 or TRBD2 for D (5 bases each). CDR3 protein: CSVEDHGAKTYNEQFF. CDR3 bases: TGCAGCGTTGAAGATCACGGGGCGAAAACCTACAATGAGCAGTTCTTC.